The present T cell receptor (beta chain) was sequenced within a study of shared clonotypes between healthy human individuals. Repertoires were generated with immunoSEQ multiplex PCR, while TCRdb's copy carries only in-frame clones and drops some. This table holds some 1.5 million clones, approximately 98% found once. Sequenced material: naive CD4+ T cells sorted from blood. Subset noted: CD45RA+ positively selected. The clonotype was recovered from a man in his thirties or forties in good health.

The CDR3 loop reads CSVWEGTRNYEQYF. The CDR3 bases are TGCAGCGTGTGGGAAGGGACCCGGAACTACGAGCAGTACTTC. V and J are TRBV29-1 and TRBJ2-7; tentatively, D is TRBD1 or TRBD2 (5 bases each). Germline V gene lookup returns CDR1 SQVTM and CDR2 ANQGSEA. Trimming removed 6 bases at V and 3 bases at J, with 18 bases between. The CDR3 is 14 residues long.